Each of the 27 T cell receptor beta chains below was sequenced from the same sample in a study of blood T cell repertoires in COVID-19. Repertoires were generated with immunoSEQ multiplex PCR, while TCRdb's copy carries only in-frame clones and drops some. The table shows around 100,000 clones, with approximately 90% occurring only once. Material: peripheral blood. The receptors originated from a man in his forties or fifties with acute or convalescent COVID-19.

The CDR3 loop is CASSEGGQPMRSGYTF. The CDR3 DNA follows: TGTGCCAGCAGTGAAGGGGGACAGCCTATGAGGTCTGGCTACACCTTC. The rearrangement joins TRBV6-1 to TRBJ1-2, with 7 bases fitting TRBD1. Germline V gene sequence: CDR1 MNHNS, CDR2 SASEGT. The CDR3 spans 16 residues. The trim removed 1 base at V and 7 bases at J, leaving 12 bases unmatched.

The DNA for the CDR3 is TGTGCCAGCAGCCAAATTCCCTCTAGCGGCCCCTCTTACAATGAGCAGTTCTTC. Translated: CASSQIPSSGPSYNEQFF. The J gene is TRBJ2-1, the V gene TRBV7-6; TRBD2 matches at 7 bases. The CDR3 consists of 18 residues. Germline V CDR1 and CDR2: SGHVS, FNYEAQ. Trimming cost V 5 bases and J 4 bases; bases outside gene matches: 17.

The chain is built from TRBV18 and TRBJ1-5; D may be TRBD1 (6 bases). The germline V gene has CDR1 KGHSH and CDR2 LQKENI. V lost 6 bases and J 4 bases, leaving 16 bases between the germline ends. The CDR3 consists of 15 residues. CDR3 sequence (DNA): TGTGCCAGCTCTCCCACAGGGAATAGAAATCAGCCCCAGCATTTT. This codes for CASSPTGNRNQPQHF.

The V gene is TRBV6-1, the J gene TRBJ2-7; D perhaps matches TRBD1 (6 bases). CDR1 is MNHNS, CDR2 SASEGT, per germline. V was shortened by 3 bases and J by 0 bases, with 9 bases between the two germline ends. This CDR3 spans 14 amino acids. This chain's CDR3 is CASSEDSLSYEQYF. CDR3 DNA: TGTGCCAGCAGTGAGGACAGCCTCTCCTACGAGCAGTACTTC.

V gene TRBV9 combines with J gene TRBJ1-2; no clear D gene. Trimming left V 3 bases short and J 8 bases short, with 8 bases between. The germline gives CDR1 SGDLS, CDR2 YYNGEE. The CDR3 sequence is 11 residues long. CDR3: CASSAGGGYTF. CDR3 nucleotide sequence: TGTGCCAGCAGCGCAGGAGGGGGCTACACCTTC.

The chain is built from TRBV5-1 and TRBJ2-3; unclear D gene. Germline values: CDR1 SGHRS, CDR2 YFSETQ. The germline V and J ends were trimmed by 4 bases and 0 bases, with 6 bases remaining between them. This CDR3 has 13 amino acids. The CDR3 loop is CASSALSTDTQYF. CDR3 DNA sequence: TGCGCCAGCAGCGCACTCAGCACAGATACGCAGTATTTT.

V is TRBV28 and J is TRBJ2-7; D remains ambiguous. This CDR3 has 11 amino acids. The germline gives CDR1 MDHEN, CDR2 SYDVKM. The germline V and J ends were trimmed by 3 bases and 7 bases, with 7 bases remaining between them. The CDR3 is CASSFNREQYF. CDR3 nucleotides: TGTGCCAGCAGTTTTAACCGGGAGCAGTACTTC.

The genes are TRBV5-5 and TRBJ2-1; D ambiguous. The CDR3 is 14 amino acids. V was trimmed by 1 base and J by 4 bases, leaving 9 bases between them. Per the germline V gene, CDR1 is SGHKS and CDR2 is YYEKEE (reference sequence). The CDR3 loop reads CASSLTTPYNEQFF. The DNA for the CDR3 is TGTGCCAGCAGCTTGACCACACCTTACAATGAGCAGTTCTTC.

V gene TRBV5-4 combines with J gene TRBJ1-1, with D perhaps matching TRBD1 (5 bases). This CDR3 has 15 residues. Per the germline V gene, CDR1 is SGHNT and CDR2 is YYREEE (reference sequence). With 3 bases removed from V and 6 bases from J, the gap between germline ends came to 18 bases. CDR3 sequence reads: CASSWGGAGRAEAFF. For the CDR3, the DNA is TGTGCCAGCAGCTGGGGTGGGGCAGGGAGGGCTGAAGCTTTCTTT. Full variable domain (outside the CDR3, taken from reference TRBV5-4 and TRBJ1-1): ETGVTQSPTHLIKTRGQQVTLRCSSQSGHNTVSWYQQALGQGPQFIFQYYREEENGRGNFPPRFSGLQFPNYSSELNVNALELDDSALYLCASSWGGAGRAEAFFGQGTRLTVV.

The chain combines TRBV10-3 with TRBJ2-7, with D perhaps TRBD1 (6 bases). Germline V CDR1 and CDR2: ENHRY, SYGVKD. The CDR3 is made up of 14 amino acids. Trimming removed 5 bases from V and 2 bases from J, with 13 bases in between. CDR3 coding DNA: TGTGCCATCAGTCAGGGGTCTGGTACCTACGAGCAGTACTTC. This encodes CAISQGSGTYEQYF.

The table lists this clone with a count of one. The chain carries TRBV7-2 and TRBJ2-3; the match to TRBD1 covers 9 bases. The CDR3 covers 15 residues. Germline V lookup: CDR1 SGHTA, CDR2 FQGNSA. The trim removed 5 bases at V and 8 bases at J, leaving 11 bases unmatched. CDR3 loop: CASSNRDRVSGTQYF. In DNA form, the CDR3 reads TGTGCCAGCAGCAATCGGGACAGGGTATCGGGTACGCAGTATTTT.

The chain uses TRBV27 and TRBJ2-3, with 9 bases matching TRBD2. Germline loops: CDR1 MNHEY, CDR2 SMNVEV (reference sequence). This CDR3 comprises 17 residues. The V gene end was trimmed by 3 bases and the J gene end by 2 bases; junction bases not matched to a gene: 9. This CDR3 reads CASSFFSGSTLTDTQYF. DNA of the CDR3: TGTGCCAGCAGTTTCTTTAGCGGGAGTACCCTCACAGATACGCAGTATTTT.

Within the sample, this clone is medium-sized. This chain joins TRBV6-4 and TRBJ2-1; 9 nucleotides align to TRBD2. J was trimmed by 8 bases and V by 2 bases; bases with no gene match: 10. CDR3 size: 16 residues. The germline V gene encodes CDR1 MRHNA and CDR2 SNTAGT. The CDR3 protein is CASSDKPSGNVDEQFF. The CDR3 nucleotides read TGTGCCAGCAGTGACAAGCCTAGCGGGAATGTGGATGAGCAGTTCTTC.

This clone was counted only a few times. The chain couples TRBV5-1 to TRBJ1-2; 7 positions match TRBD1. This CDR3 region has 17 residues. V was clipped by 0 bases and J by 4 bases; unmatched bases: 12. The germline V gene has CDR1 SGHRS and CDR2 YFSETQ. CDR3 sequence reads: CASSLEFGGGAGYGYTF. The CDR3 DNA reads as TGCGCCAGCAGCTTGGAGTTTGGAGGGGGCGCTGGCTATGGCTACACCTTC.

The CDR3 protein is CASSLEAGNTGELFF. CDR3 nucleotide sequence: TGTGCCAGCAGCTTAGAGGCGGGCAACACCGGGGAGCTGTTTTTT. The chain employs TRBV7-6 and TRBJ2-2, with D tentatively TRBD2 (5 bases). Trimming shortened V by 1 base and J by 2 bases, and 8 bases separated the two germline ends. Germline CDR1 SGHVS, CDR2 FNYEAQ. This CDR3 comprises 15 residues.

The V call is TRBV28, the J call TRBJ1-3; 7 nucleotides agree with TRBD1. Germline V lookup: CDR1 MDHEN, CDR2 SYDVKM. Germline trimming cut 3 bases from V and 3 bases from J; bases unmatched to any gene: 8. The length of the CDR3 is 16 residues. CDR3 in DNA: TGTGCCAGCAGTTTGGCCACAGACAGGGTTGGAAACACCATATATTTT. Protein: CASSLATDRVGNTIYF.

The chain is built from TRBV7-8 and TRBJ1-2; D gene uncertain. Germline assignment: CDR1 SGHVS and CDR2 FQNEAQ. There are 13 residues in the CDR3. V was clipped by 5 bases and J by 2 bases, with 9 bases between them. DNA for the CDR3: TGTGCCAGCAGCCCCCCCCCGAACTATGGCTACACCTTC. Its protein is CASSPPPNYGYTF.

This chain uses TRBV11-2 with TRBJ2-7, with TRBD1 identical over 11 bases. Germline values: CDR1 SGHAT, CDR2 FQNNGV. V gave up 1 base and J gave up 6 bases; unmatched junction bases: 8. The CDR3 runs 16 residues. For the CDR3, the DNA is TGTGCCAGCAGCTTAGTTGCCGGGACAGGGGGACGCGAGCAGTACTTC. Protein: CASSLVAGTGGREQYF. The whole variable domain, filled in from reference TRBV11-2 and TRBJ2-7, reads EAGVAQSPRYKIIEKRQSVAFWCNPISGHATLYWYQQILGQGPKLLIQFQNNGVVDDSQLPKDRFSAERLKGVDSTLKIQPAKLEDSAVYLCASSLVAGTGGREQYFGPGTRLTVT.

The chain has TRBV9 and TRBJ2-7; D might be TRBD1 (5 bases). Germline loops: CDR1 SGDLS, CDR2 YYNGEE. The CDR3 is 14 residues long. V was pared by 0 bases and J by 2 bases, with 9 bases between. DNA of the CDR3: TGTGCCAGCAGCGTAGGGGGCTCTACCTACGAGCAGTACTTC. Its translation is CASSVGGSTYEQYF.

The chain couples TRBV30 to TRBJ2-1; D unresolved. Germline CDR1 reads GTSNPN; CDR2 reads SVGIG (reference sequence). V dropped 0 bases and J dropped 6 bases, with 9 bases sitting between them. The CDR3 totals 13 residues. DNA for the CDR3: TGTGCCTGGAGTGTACTGGCTAGCAATGAGCAGTTCTTC. Its translation is CAWSVLASNEQFF.

The chain recombines TRBV7-9 with TRBJ2-7; D remains ambiguous. Germline V gives CDR1 SEHNR, CDR2 FQNEAQ (reference sequence). V lost 5 bases and J 1 base, leaving 9 bases between the germline ends. The length of the CDR3 is 13 residues. CDR3 nucleotide sequence: TGTGCCAGCAGCCCTCCCCGTTCCTACGAGCAGTACTTC. It encodes CASSPPRSYEQYF.

This sequence joins TRBV29-1 and TRBJ1-1; 11 bases align to TRBD1. The trim removed 8 bases at V and 0 bases at J, leaving 8 bases unmatched. There are 15 residues in the CDR3. Germline V gives CDR1 SQVTM, CDR2 ANQGSEA. This CDR3 is CSHQGTGGLNTEAFF. CDR3 bases: TGCAGCCATCAGGGGACAGGGGGATTGAACACTGAAGCTTTCTTT.

V gene TRBV24-1 combines with J gene TRBJ2-1; TRBD2 aligns across 10 bases. Trimming cost V 2 bases and J 5 bases; bases outside gene matches: 2. Germline V gives CDR1 KGHDR, CDR2 SFDVKD. The CDR3 sequence is 15 residues long. CDR3 amino acids: CATSDSSGSDNEQFF. The DNA for the CDR3 is TGTGCCACCAGTGATTCTAGCGGGAGCGACAATGAGCAGTTCTTC.

This clone has only one observation. V is TRBV25-1 and J is TRBJ1-1, with D hard to call. This CDR3 has 12 amino acids. Germline lookup yields CDR1 MGHDK and CDR2 SYGVNS. Trimming pared 5 bases from V and 7 bases from J, leaving 11 bases between. CDR3 bases: TGTGCCAGCAGTCTCCCACGGGGTGAAGCTTTCTTT. Translation gives CASSLPRGEAFF.

The CDR3 loop is CASSLGQGYEKLFF. CDR3 DNA: TGCGCCAGCAGCTTGGGTCAGGGCTATGAAAAACTGTTTTTT. The chain recombines TRBV5-1 with TRBJ1-4, with D perhaps matching TRBD1 (5 bases). The CDR3 sequence is 14 residues long. V was shortened by 0 bases and J by 6 bases, with 9 bases between the two germline ends. Germline V CDR1 and CDR2: SGHRS, YFSETQ. The full variable domain, its missing parts supplied by reference TRBV5-1 and TRBJ1-4, is KAGVTQTPRYLIKTRGQQVTLSCSPISGHRSVSWYQQTPGQGLQFLFEYFSETQRNKGNFPGRFSGRQFSNSRSEMNVSTLELGDSALYLCASSLGQGYEKLFFGSGTQLSVL.

V gene TRBV5-1 combines with J gene TRBJ2-2, with D uncertain. CDR3 length: 16 amino acids. Germline CDR1 and CDR2: SGHRS and YFSETQ. V was shortened by 4 bases and J by 1 base, with 14 bases between the two germline ends. The CDR3 DNA follows: TGCGCCAGCAGCCCTGATCCGACTTGGAACACCGGGGAGCTGTTTTTT. Amino acid sequence: CASSPDPTWNTGELFF.

The chain links TRBV19 to TRBJ1-2; D ambiguous. Trimming removed 4 bases at V and 4 bases at J, with 13 bases between. CDR1 and CDR2 (germline): LNHDA, SQIVND (reference sequence). CDR3 length equals 14 residues. CDR3 nucleotides: TGTGCCAGTAGTACCTACGGCGGAGTCTATGGCTACACCTTC. Protein sequence: CASSTYGGVYGYTF.